This T cell receptor (beta chain) was sequenced in a study of cytomegalovirus exposure and HLA in healthy donors. V lost 7 bases and J lost 6; bases outside the gene matches: 10. Germline V gene data show CDR1 as SGHVS and CDR2 as FQNEAQ. The CDR3 sequence is 15 residues long. PCR was performed using 60 Vbeta and 13 Jbeta primers. Data came from immunoSEQ multiplex PCR; TCRdb stores just in-frame clones and leaves some out. The sample carries fewer than 200,000 clones, approximately 82% recorded once. The rearrangement joins TRBV7-8 to TRBJ2-2; 8 bases align to TRBD1. Sequenced: PBMCs. The source is a male donor in good health and CMV-seronegative. The CDR3 DNA is TGTGCCAGCACCAAACCAGGGGGCTGGGCCGGGGAGCTGTTTTTT. Its protein product is CASTKPGGWAGELFF.